These T cell receptor beta chains were read from a single sample in a study of PD-1 blockade in classical Hodgkin lymphoma. Produced via immunoSEQ multiplex PCR; TCRdb's table is partial and in-frame only. The sample shows under 25,000 clones, around 82% of them seen only once. Sequencing was performed on peripheral blood mononuclear cells (PBMCs), taken before the second cycle of nivolumab. All receptors come from a human donor with classical Hodgkin lymphoma. The CDR3 runs from the conserved cysteine through the conserved F or W. The D gene is left open where the match is weak. Some rows mark clone size as missing; the rest say once, few, many or name a class of expanded clone.

D gene	clone size	V gene	J gene	CDR3 protein	CDR3 DNA
-	-	TRBV12-5	TRBJ1-1	CASSPGPNTEAFF	TGTGCTAGCTCCCCAGGACCTAACACTGAAGCTTTCTTT
-	-	TRBV21-1	TRBJ2-7	CASSNRQGAYEQYF	TGTGCCAGCAGCAACCGACAGGGGGCTTACGAGCAGTACTTC
-	-	TRBV27	TRBJ2-5	CASSLRASFLQAGTQYF	TGTGCCAGCAGTCTCCGGGCCTCGTTCCTCCAGGCCGGGACCCAGTACTTC
-	-	TRBV9	TRBJ2-2	CASSVKGGTGELFF	TGTGCCAGCAGCGTAAAGGGGGGCACCGGGGAGCTGTTTTTT
-	-	TRBV10-3	TRBJ1-6	CAISESGVGANSPLHF	TGTGCCATCAGTGAGTCGGGGGTTGGTGCCAATTCACCCCTCCACTTT
-	-	TRBV30	TRBJ2-2	CAWRGKGASNTGELFF	TGTGCCTGGAGAGGTAAAGGGGCCTCGAACACCGGGGAGCTGTTTTTT
-	-	TRBV7-9	TRBJ2-2	CASSRETSGHTTAGELFF	TGTGCCAGCAGCCGAGAAACCTCCGGGCATACAACGGCCGGGGAGCTGTTTTTT
-	few	TRBV12-1	TRBJ1-5	CASSFESTTHSNQPQHF	TGTGCCAGCAGCTTTGAGTCCACAACTCATAGCAATCAGCCCCAGCATTTT
-	-	TRBV7-6	TRBJ2-2	CASSLAANTGELFF	TGTGCCAGCAGCTTAGCCGCGAACACCGGGGAGCTGTTTTTT
-	-	TRBV28	TRBJ2-7	CASSSRQAHPREQYF	TGTGCCAGCAGTTCACGACAGGCCCACCCGAGGGAGCAGTACTTC
-	-	TRBV5-1	TRBJ1-1	CASSLLRNTEAFF	TGCGCCAGCAGCTTGCTGAGGAACACTGAAGCTTTCTTT
TRBD2	-	TRBV18	TRBJ2-7	CASSPGTSGSYEQYF	TGTGCCAGCTCACCAGGGACTAGCGGTTCCTACGAGCAGTACTTC
-	-	TRBV2	TRBJ1-3	CASRADRIGGNTIYF	TGTGCCAGCAGAGCTGACCGAATAGGCGGAAACACCATATATTTT
TRBD1	-	TRBV28	TRBJ2-7	CASSMIGTGQVHEQYF	TGTGCCAGCAGTATGATCGGGACAGGGCAAGTCCACGAGCAGTACTTC
TRBD2	-	TRBV7-9	TRBJ2-1	CASSLLAGVSNEQFF	TGTGCCAGCAGCCTACTAGCGGGAGTCTCCAATGAGCAGTTCTTC
TRBD2	-	TRBV28	TRBJ2-3	CASSLRGLAGVDTQYF	TGTGCCAGCAGTCTAAGGGGTCTAGCGGGAGTAGATACGCAGTATTTT
TRBD2	-	TRBV18	TRBJ2-1	CASSPGTSGRNEQFF	TGTGCCAGCTCACCGGGGACTAGCGGGAGGAATGAGCAGTTCTTC
-	-	TRBV18	TRBJ2-3	CASSPTVESIDTQYF	TGTGCCAGCTCGCCGACGGTGGAATCAATAGATACGCAGTATTTT
-	-	TRBV5-1	TRBJ1-1	CASSLNGGTTAFF	TGCGCCAGCAGCTTGAACGGTGGGACAACGGCTTTCTTT
TRBD1	-	TRBV5-5	TRBJ2-7	CASSLFYRTGTGGGEQYF	TGTGCCAGCAGCTTGTTTTATCGCACCGGGACAGGGGGCGGCGAGCAGTACTTC